Given below is one TCR beta chain in context. Its antigen remains unknown. The V segment lost 1 base and the J segment 4 bases; nucleotides outside the gene matches: 8. From germline, CDR1 is SEHNR and CDR2 FQNEAQ (reference sequence). The CDR3 is 16 amino acids. Sample time point: late sampling 161 to 241 days after vaccination in three convalescent patients. US Alpha, Beta and Delta variants postdated the positive PCR dates, which ran from March to December 2020. Using its own MiXCR run on the PCR reads, TCRdb lists one record per CDR3 protein. In the table there are some 40,000 distinct CDR3 sequences, around 39% of which are singletons. The data derive from a study of vaccination and CD4 T cells after COVID-19. General observations from the study: Looking at convalescent patients, 304 of their 307 vaccine-specific clones were spike mono-reactive. In median terms, SARS-CoV-2-reactive clonotypes went from about 20 to 38, a nonsignificant rise.

J is TRBJ2-5 and V is TRBV7-9, with 8 positions matching TRBD1. The sequencing here drew on CD4+ T cells from blood, taken about 7 months after SARS-CoV-2 vaccination. This receptor was taken from a human donor who had recovered from COVID-19. The CDR3 nucleotides are TGTGCCAGCAGCTTAGTTCGGACAGGGAATGGAGAGACCCAGTACTTC. Translated, it gives CASSLVRTGNGETQYF.